The rows below give T cell receptor beta chains drawn from one sample of a study of CDR3 diversity in severe acne. MiXCR was run by TCRdb on the PCR reads, yielding one entry per CDR3 protein. The sample shows 85,000 to 120,000 distinct CDR3 sequences, roughly half of them seen only once. Sequenced: blood. Receptors were obtained from a male donor with acne. Both conserved end residues are part of each CDR3.

j_gene,v_gene,CDR3aa
TRBJ1-5,TRBV19,CASNTGQINQPQHF
TRBJ2-7,TRBV20-1,CSETGQGSYEQYF
TRBJ1-2,TRBV25-1,CASSTPTGHGYTF
TRBJ2-2,TRBV4-1,CASSQERQDRFTGELFF
TRBJ2-3,TRBV30,CAWSVLNTQYF
TRBJ2-2,TRBV4-3,CASSHASGRATGELFF
TRBJ2-2,TRBV12-3/TRBV12-4,CASTENAIPGELFF
TRBJ1-1,TRBV28,CASSKIYRVNTEAFF
TRBJ2-1,TRBV18,CASSPGAGAYNEQFF
TRBJ1-1,TRBV12-3/TRBV12-4,CASRPSWGDTEAFF
TRBJ2-7,TRBV7-2,CASSASGGTGQYEQYF
TRBJ2-1,TRBV6-1,CASSPGSNEQFF
TRBJ2-5,TRBV24-1,CATSGQEKAQYF
TRBJ2-1,TRBV9,CASSDRTSGKYNEQFF
TRBJ2-5,TRBV3-1,CASSQVGSLETQYF
TRBJ2-2,TRBV6-1,CASSGISLQGPGELFF
TRBJ1-6,TRBV19,CASSRDRGTSSPLHF
TRBJ1-6,TRBV20-1,CSAKHGSYNSPLHF
TRBJ1-5,TRBV12-3/TRBV12-4,CASSLDGRRGIPQHF
TRBJ2-6,TRBV24-1,CATDSGTPGSGANVLTF
TRBJ2-5,TRBV10-3,CASSPGREVETQYF
TRBJ2-7,TRBV11-2,CASSFGTGFYEQYF
TRBJ2-1,TRBV18,CAGQAELVKGNEQFF
TRBJ2-3,TRBV7-2,CASSSNRWGVPTDTQYF
TRBJ2-7,TRBV7-3,CASSRGQGASNLHEQYF
TRBJ2-3,TRBV10-3,CAIRPLAEASTDTQYF
.,TRBV7-9,CASSPGQSTFYEQYF
TRBJ2-3,TRBV12-3/TRBV12-4,CASSLEAGGGRDTQYF
TRBJ1-5,TRBV15,CATTGQGSNQPQHF
TRBJ1-2,TRBV5-6,CASSIRTYGYTF
TRBJ1-3,TRBV20-1,CSALDEGNVSGNTIYF
TRBJ1-6,TRBV7-3,CASSLIGGWNDSPLHF
TRBJ2-3,TRBV5-6,CASSLAGLAGGTDTQYF
TRBJ2-5,TRBV12-5,CASGLGRQETQYF
TRBJ1-6,TRBV25-1,CASSESIGTGGYSPLHF
TRBJ2-5,TRBV7-3,CASSLPGGTETQYF
TRBJ2-7,TRBV7-9,CASSRSSAYEQYF
TRBJ1-4,TRBV10-1,CAIPREKLFF
TRBJ2-6,TRBV20-1,CSARGFGANVLTF
TRBJ2-7,TRBV7-8,CASSLAGGGGDYEQYF
TRBJ2-5,TRBV20-1,CSAREGGAGGQETQYF
TRBJ2-7,TRBV19,CASSMGQGAYEQYF
TRBJ2-7,TRBV6-4,CASSEREGSYEQYF
TRBJ2-7,TRBV6-5,CASNRQGFFHEQYF
TRBJ1-2,TRBV7-9,CASSLTWQGEASGYTF
TRBJ1-2,TRBV5-1,CASSPTGATYGYTF
TRBJ2-1,TRBV2,CATYQDRDLRGQFF
TRBJ2-7,TRBV4-1,CASSAPAGSLSYEQYF
TRBJ2-2,TRBV7-9,CASRYPGTGNTGELFF
TRBJ2-2,TRBV9,CASSVGTSGSGELFF
TRBJ1-5,TRBV28,CASRLDGYGNQPQHF
TRBJ2-7,TRBV19,CARSITGGESYAQYF
TRBJ1-2,TRBV25-1,CASSERMGYGYTF
TRBJ2-7,TRBV6-1,CASIDSNSYEQYF
TRBJ2-2,TRBV2,CASSGQGTGELFF
TRBJ2-7,TRBV7-2,CASSTGQGKNEQYF
TRBJ2-6,TRBV19,CATLLGAGANVLTF